The sequence of this T cell receptor beta chain was determined in a study of early T cells in non-severe SARS-CoV-2 infection. Study findings and constraints: Sequences matched to VDJdb favored anti-spike CD8 responses, while private and CD4 specificities were missed.

The CDR3 runs 15 residues. Trimming shortened V by 5 bases and J by 6 bases, and 20 bases separated the two germline ends. CDR1 is SEHNR and CDR2 is FQNEAQ in the germline V gene (reference sequence). This clonotype has ten or more counts. Its antigen is not identified. In the library, individual cDNA molecules carried attached unique molecular identifiers. TCRdb fed the 5' RACE reads into MiXCR, producing one record per CDR3 protein. The data show about 29,000 distinct CDR3 sequences, roughly 5% seen once. Sequencing was done on a sample of whole blood. The chain employs TRBV7-9 and TRBJ2-7; a possible D gene is TRBD1 (6 bases). This TCR derives from an adult who was a healthcare worker with PCR-confirmed SARS-CoV-2 infection or an uninfected control (not recorded which). CDR3 amino acids: CASSQLGQGRGEQYF. The CDR3 nucleotides are TGTGCCAGCAGCCAACTCGGGCAGGGGAGAGGCGAGCAGTACTTC.